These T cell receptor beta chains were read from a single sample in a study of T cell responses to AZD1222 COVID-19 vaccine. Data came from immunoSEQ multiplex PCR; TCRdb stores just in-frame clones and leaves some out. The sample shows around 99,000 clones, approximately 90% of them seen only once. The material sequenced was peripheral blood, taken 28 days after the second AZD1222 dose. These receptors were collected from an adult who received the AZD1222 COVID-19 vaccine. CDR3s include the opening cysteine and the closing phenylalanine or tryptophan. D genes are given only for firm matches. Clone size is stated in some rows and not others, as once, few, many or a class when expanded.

TGTGCCAGCAGCTTACGATTACTAGCGGGTACGCAGTATTTT | CASSLRLLAGTQYF | TRBJ2-3 | . | TRBD2 | TRBV5-5
TGTGCCAGTAGTCCCACCGGGGAGCTGTTTTTT | CASSPTGELFF | TRBJ2-2 | few | . | TRBV19
TGTGCCAGCAGTTTATTTGGGACAGGGGGGCCTGAGCAGTTCTTC | CASSLFGTGGPEQFF | TRBJ2-1 | . | TRBD1 | TRBV27
TGTGCCAGCAGCTTGACCGGGACAGGGCACAATGAGCAGTTCTTC | CASSLTGTGHNEQFF | TRBJ2-1 | . | TRBD1 | TRBV5-8
TGCGCCAGCAGCTTAGCGGGCGGTCGATCGGAGACCCAGTACTTC | CASSLAGGRSETQYF | TRBJ2-5 | . | . | TRBV5-1
TGTGCCAGCTCACGGTCCGGCCCCTACGAGCAGTACTTC | CASSRSGPYEQYF | TRBJ2-7 | . | . | TRBV18
TGTGCCAGCAGTACCGGGACAGGGGGCTACGAGCAGTACTTC | CASSTGTGGYEQYF | TRBJ2-7 | . | TRBD1 | TRBV27
TGTGCCAGCAGCCAAGAAGTAGCGCTGCTCGAGCAGTACTTC | CASSQEVALLEQYF | TRBJ2-7 | . | . | TRBV4-2
TGCGCCAGCAGTGACGTAGGTCTAGCGGGGTCTCAGGGGGAGACCCAGTACTTC | CASSDVGLAGSQGETQYF | TRBJ2-5 | . | TRBD2 | TRBV10-2
TGTGCCAGTAGTGTCCGGGACAGGGGATCCTACGAGCAGTACTTC | CASSVRDRGSYEQYF | TRBJ2-7 | . | TRBD1 | TRBV19
TGTGCCAGCTCACCTCTATTGGTGACAGGCATGAACACTGAAGCTTTCTTT | CASSPLLVTGMNTEAFF | TRBJ1-1 | . | . | TRBV18
TGCAGTGCTAGAGTGGGAGATACGCAGTATTTT | CSARVGDTQYF | TRBJ2-3 | . | . | TRBV20-1
TGCGCCAGCAGATCGGGGTTCTATGGCTACACCTTC | CASRSGFYGYTF | TRBJ1-2 | . | . | TRBV4-1
TGCAGCGTTGAAATACGCAGAAACAATGAGCAGTTCTTC | CSVEIRRNNEQFF | TRBJ2-1 | . | . | TRBV29-1
TGTGCCACCGGGCTAGCAGGGTACAATGAGCAGTTCTTC | CATGLAGYNEQFF | TRBJ2-1 | once | . | TRBV24-1
TGTGCCAGCACCGACAGGGGGGATGATCAGCCCCAGCATTTT | CASTDRGDDQPQHF | TRBJ1-5 | . | TRBD1 | TRBV6-5
TGCAGCGTTGAGCCTGGGACAGGGGGCTGGAATGGCTACACCTTC | CSVEPGTGGWNGYTF | TRBJ1-2 | . | TRBD1 | TRBV29-1
TGTGCCAGTAAAGTCCGGGTTATCTGGTATAGCAATCAGCCCCAGCATTTT | CASKVRVIWYSNQPQHF | TRBJ1-5 | . | . | TRBV19
TGCGCCAGCAGCTTGGGGGCAGTCTCAGCCAAAAACATTCAGTACTTC | CASSLGAVSAKNIQYF | TRBJ2-4 | once | . | TRBV5-1
TGTGCCAGCACCTCCCCCGGGACAGGGACCTACGAGCAGTACTTC | CASTSPGTGTYEQYF | TRBJ2-7 | . | TRBD1 | TRBV28
TGTGCCACCAGCAGGGATGGGACAGGGGAGCTGTTTTTT | CATSRDGTGELFF | TRBJ2-2 | . | . | TRBV15
TGTGCCAGCAGGTTTGACCTTTCTACCATATATTTT | CASRFDLSTIYF | TRBJ1-3 | . | . | TRBV6-5
TGTGCCAGTAGTATTGGGGCGGGGGGAACCTACGAGCAGTACTTC | CASSIGAGGTYEQYF | TRBJ2-7 | once | TRBD2 | TRBV19
TGTGCCAGCAGCTCCCAACCGGGTAACTATGGCTACACCTTC | CASSSQPGNYGYTF | TRBJ1-2 | . | . | TRBV11-2
TGTGCCAGCAGCCAGGGACTAGCGGCCTTTTTCTCCTACAATGAGCAGTTCTTC | CASSQGLAAFFSYNEQFF | TRBJ2-1 | . | TRBD2 | TRBV3-1/TRBV3-2
TGTGCCAGCCTCATGGGCGGACCGAACACTGAAGCTTTCTTT | CASLMGGPNTEAFF | TRBJ1-1 | . | . | TRBV6-5
TGTGCCACCAGCAGAGCCAGGGCTGGGCAGCCCCAGCATTTT | CATSRARAGQPQHF | TRBJ1-5 | . | . | TRBV15
TGTGCCAGCAAGAGGGGGAGCGGGAATCAGCCCCAGCATTTT | CASKRGSGNQPQHF | TRBJ1-5 | . | . | TRBV6-5
TGTGCCAGCAGCTTCGGGACAGAGAACACTGAAGCTTTCTTT | CASSFGTENTEAFF | TRBJ1-1 | . | TRBD1 | TRBV7-2
TGTGCCCGCGGGCCGGGGGGGGAGGTATTCAATGAGCAGTTCTTC | CARGPGGEVFNEQFF | TRBJ2-1 | . | TRBD2 | TRBV5-4
TGTGCCAGCACCGGGGTGGACCGCGGAAATCAGCCCCAGCATTTT | CASTGVDRGNQPQHF | TRBJ1-5 | . | . | TRBV6-5
TGTGCCAGCAGTTTAACAGGGGGTTATGGCTACACCTTC | CASSLTGGYGYTF | TRBJ1-2 | . | TRBD1 | TRBV12-3/TRBV12-4
TGCGCCAGCAGCCATGCATGGACAGGGCAAGAGACCCAGTACTTC | CASSHAWTGQETQYF | TRBJ2-5 | once | TRBD1 | TRBV4-1
TGTGCCAGCAGCCGACGGCCAGCGGAGACCCAGTACTTC | CASSRRPAETQYF | TRBJ2-5 | . | . | TRBV5-4
TGTGCCAGTAGTGACTCTAGGAGAAACACCATATATTTT | CASSDSRRNTIYF | TRBJ1-3 | . | . | TRBV12-3/TRBV12-4
TGTGCCAGCAGTTTAGAATCACTGGAGACCCAGTACTTC | CASSLESLETQYF | TRBJ2-5 | few | . | TRBV12-3/TRBV12-4
TGTGCCAGCAGTCCCCAGACAGGGGGTAATTCACCCCTCCACTTT | CASSPQTGGNSPLHF | TRBJ1-6 | . | TRBD1 | TRBV27
TGTGCCAGCAGCCAAAAGACAGGTGAGAGCTCCTACAATGAGCAGTTCTTC | CASSQKTGESSYNEQFF | TRBJ2-1 | . | . | TRBV7-2
TGCAGCGTTGCTTACTACAATGAGCAGTTCTTC | CSVAYYNEQFF | TRBJ2-1 | . | . | TRBV29-1
TGTGCCAGTAGGCAACAGGGATTGGAGACCCAGTACTTC | CASRQQGLETQYF | TRBJ2-5 | . | . | TRBV19
TGTGCCAGCTCCCGCGAGAGGGACTATGGCTACACCTTC | CASSRERDYGYTF | TRBJ1-2 | . | . | TRBV18
TGTGCCAGCAGCGTAGGGACATTGATTAGTACCCAGCATTTT | CASSVGTLISTQHF | TRBJ1-5 | . | . | TRBV5-6
TGCGCCAGCAGCCCTATAGCGGGGGGCCTCAATGAGCAGTTCTTC | CASSPIAGGLNEQFF | TRBJ2-1 | once | TRBD2 | TRBV5-1
TGTGCCAGCAGATCCGCCGGGACAGGGGGCGAGGGCTATGGCTACACCTTC | CASRSAGTGGEGYGYTF | TRBJ1-2 | few | TRBD1 | TRBV28
TGCGCCAGCAGCTTGATAACAGGGGGCACCGGGGAGCTGTTTTTT | CASSLITGGTGELFF | TRBJ2-2 | once | TRBD1 | TRBV5-1
TGCAGCGTTGTGAAGAGCGGGACAGATACGCAGTATTTT | CSVVKSGTDTQYF | TRBJ2-3 | . | . | TRBV29-1
TGTGCCAGCAGCTTACGCGGGCAGGTGGTCGGTGGCACTGAAGCTTTCTTT | CASSLRGQVVGGTEAFF | TRBJ1-1 | . | . | TRBV7-2
TGCGCCAGCAGCCCTCTGGGGGGAACAGGGGCTCATCTTTACGAGCAGTACTTC | CASSPLGGTGAHLYEQYF | TRBJ2-7 | . | . | TRBV5-1